This T cell receptor beta chain was sequenced in a study of blood T cell repertoires in COVID-19. In the study overall: Whether acute or convalescent, the COVID-19 samples came from the United States, Italy and Spain. The cDNA or gDNA used as material had been derived from T cells, B-cell-depleted T cells, or PBMCs.

The CDR3 runs 15 residues. The V segment lost 0 bases and the J segment 3 bases; nucleotides outside the gene matches: 3. Germline assignment: CDR1 MGHRA and CDR2 YSYEKL. Authors' analysis steps: Amplification of reference gene primers provided the estimated nucleated cell counts. Some clones are missing from TCRdb's copy, which holds only in-frame ones; the method was immunoSEQ multiplex PCR. Clone size and the V and J calls come from that table; the DNA yielded D and trimming. The repertoire includes roughly 51,000 clones, around 85% of them detected once, and less than 3% sits in the top ten. This rearrangement joins TRBV4-1 to TRBJ1-2; 8 nucleotides line up with TRBD1. The sequencing sample was made of peripheral blood. The receptor's source is a woman aged 80 or over with acute or convalescent COVID-19. DNA of the CDR3: TGCGCCAGCAGCCAAGACTCAGGGGGCTACTATGGCTACACCTTC. As protein: CASSQDSGGYYGYTF.